This T cell receptor beta chain is drawn from a study of tumor and adjacent non-tumor tissue in lung cancer. For the study at large: The cohort had 12 to 13 adenocarcinoma, a couple of squamous cell and 1 small cell patients. Some 4.2 million productive TCRbeta reads were obtained per sample on average. Patients were aged about 30 to 80, 10 men and about 5 women, stage I to III. Study observations and caveats: Higher tumor TCR diversity was associated with shorter survival.

This clonotype was seen ten or more times. The antigen is unknown. The library came from three nested PCR rounds adapted from ARM-PCR protocols. Each CDR3 protein gets one entry after TCRdb re-called the multiplex PCR reads with MiXCR. In the table there are about 93,000 distinct CDR3 sequences, roughly 70% of which are singletons. Trimming pared 3 bases from V and 5 bases from J, leaving 7 bases between. Germline CDR1 SGHVS, CDR2 FQNEAQ. There are 12 residues in the CDR3. RNA was extracted from bulk tissue without any cell sorting. Sequenced material: lung tumor tissue. This receptor was obtained from a man in his sixties with non-small cell lung cancer. The chain combines TRBV7-8 with TRBJ2-5; D is unclear. The CDR3 bases are TGTGCCAGCAGCTTGATCTGGGAGACCCAGTACTTC. It translates to CASSLIWETQYF.